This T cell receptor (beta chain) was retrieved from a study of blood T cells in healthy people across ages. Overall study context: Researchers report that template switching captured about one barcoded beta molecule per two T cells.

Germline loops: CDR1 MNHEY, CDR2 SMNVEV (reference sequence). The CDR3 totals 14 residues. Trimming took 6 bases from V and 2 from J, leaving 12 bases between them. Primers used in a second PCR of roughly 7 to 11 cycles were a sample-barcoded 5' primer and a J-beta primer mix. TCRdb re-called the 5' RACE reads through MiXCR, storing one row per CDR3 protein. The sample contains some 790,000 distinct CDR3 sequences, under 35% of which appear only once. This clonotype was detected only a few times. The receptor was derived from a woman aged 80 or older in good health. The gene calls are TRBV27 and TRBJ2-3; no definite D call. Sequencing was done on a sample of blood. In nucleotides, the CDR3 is TGTGCCAGCAGCTTAAGGCGGATCACAGATACGCAGTATTTT. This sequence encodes CASSLRRITDTQYF.